This is a list of T cell receptor beta chains from one sample in a study of blood T cell repertoires in COVID-19. Generated by immunoSEQ multiplex PCR, the TCRdb table keeps only in-frame clones and is missing some. The sample consists of more than 140,000 clones, around 88% of them appearing once. Sequencing used peripheral blood. The receptors were gathered from a woman aged 55-70 years with acute or convalescent COVID-19. Both conserved end residues are part of each CDR3. D genes are given only for firm matches. Some rows have no size entry. The others give once, few or many, or a class for an expanded clone.

-,TRBJ1-1,TRBV11-2,-,CASIRPGGGTEAFF,TGTGCCAGCATTCGCCCGGGGGGGGGCACTGAAGCTTTCTTT
-,TRBJ1-2,TRBV30,-,CAWIVGRAGYTF,TGTGCCTGGATCGTCGGGAGGGCGGGCTACACCTTC
TRBD1,TRBJ1-2,TRBV2,-,CASSEARTGGRNYGYTF,TGTGCCAGCAGTGAAGCGAGGACAGGGGGCCGTAACTATGGCTACACCTTC
TRBD1,TRBJ2-7,TRBV5-4,-,CASSFDRGRYEQYF,TGTGCCAGCAGTTTTGACAGGGGCCGGTACGAGCAGTACTTC
TRBD1,TRBJ1-6,TRBV6-4,few,CASSHTGEDSPLHF,TGTGCCAGCAGCCATACAGGGGAGGATTCACCCCTCCACTTT
TRBD1,TRBJ1-4,TRBV5-6,-,CASSLADRGNEKLFF,TGTGCCAGCAGCTTGGCGGACAGGGGTAATGAAAAACTGTTTTTT
-,TRBJ1-1,TRBV5-4,-,CASSPPGGASWTEAFF,TGTGCCAGCAGCCCCCCGGGGGGGGCGAGTTGGACTGAAGCTTTCTTT
TRBD2,TRBJ2-1,TRBV14,few,CASSPHQPAGYYNEQFF,TGTGCCAGCAGCCCACACCAACCAGCGGGGTATTACAATGAGCAGTTCTTC
-,TRBJ2-7,TRBV3-1/TRBV3-2,-,CASSQEGREQYF,TGTGCCAGCAGCCAAGAGGGGCGTGAGCAGTACTTC
-,TRBJ2-5,TRBV24-1,-,CATSDIGQTQETQYF,TGTGCCACCAGTGATATTGGACAGACACAAGAGACCCAGTACTTC
TRBD1,TRBJ1-2,TRBV4-2,once,CASSQGGRTGDGYTF,TGTGCCAGCAGCCAGGGGGGTCGGACAGGCGATGGCTACACCTTC
TRBD1,TRBJ2-7,TRBV15,-,CATSVRDSNYEQYF,TGTGCCACCAGCGTAAGGGACAGTAACTACGAGCAGTACTTC
-,TRBJ1-6,TRBV10-3,-,CAISTDLGVSPLHF,TGTGCCATCAGCACCGACCTCGGGGTTTCACCCCTCCACTTT
TRBD2,TRBJ2-1,TRBV15,-,CATSRERLAVYNEQFF,TGTGCCACCAGCAGAGAGAGACTAGCGGTATACAATGAGCAGTTCTTC
TRBD1,TRBJ1-1,TRBV9,few,CASSEGQLNTEAFF,TGTGCCAGCAGCGAGGGACAGTTGAACACTGAAGCTTTCTTT
-,TRBJ2-5,TRBV7-9,-,CASSPVQETQYF,TGTGCCAGCAGCCCAGTACAAGAGACCCAGTACTTC
-,TRBJ2-5,TRBV5-1,once,CASRSRGAIVQETQYF,TGCGCCAGCAGATCCCGGGGAGCGATAGTCCAAGAGACCCAGTACTTC
TRBD2,TRBJ2-3,TRBV10-3,once,CAIREGTSGVVDTQYF,TGTGCCATCAGGGAAGGGACTAGCGGGGTCGTAGATACGCAGTATTTT
TRBD1,TRBJ1-6,TRBV18,once,CASSVGTGKSPLHF,TGTGCCAGCTCCGTCGGGACAGGGAAGTCACCCCTCCACTTT
-,TRBJ2-1,TRBV19,-,CASSIDPPTSSYNEQFF,TGTGCCAGTAGTATAGATCCCCCAACCAGCTCCTACAATGAGCAGTTCTTC
-,TRBJ1-1,TRBV5-8,-,CASSSQVNTEAFF,TGTGCCAGCAGTTCTCAGGTGAACACTGAAGCTTTCTTT
TRBD1,TRBJ2-1,TRBV7-2,few,CASSYRGEQFF,TGTGCCAGCAGCTACAGGGGTGAGCAGTTCTTC
-,TRBJ1-1,TRBV19,once,CASSIVAGNLNTEAFF,TGTGCCAGTAGTATAGTCGCAGGGAACCTGAACACTGAAGCTTTCTTT
-,TRBJ1-4,TRBV18,-,CASSPWTDEEKLFF,TGTGCCAGCTCACCTTGGACAGATGAAGAAAAACTGTTTTTT
TRBD2,TRBJ2-3,TRBV6-4,-,CASRTSGVQADTQYF,TGTGCCAGCAGGACTAGCGGGGTACAGGCAGATACGCAGTATTTT
-,TRBJ2-7,TRBV30,-,CAWSGDRYSYEQYF,TGTGCCTGGAGTGGAGACAGGTACTCCTACGAGCAGTACTTC
-,TRBJ1-1,TRBV19,-,CASSILLRRNTEAFF,TGTGCCAGTAGTATCCTCTTAAGGAGGAACACTGAAGCTTTCTTT
-,TRBJ1-1,TRBV28,-,CASIRVLNTEAFF,TGTGCCAGCATCCGGGTACTGAACACTGAAGCTTTCTTT
-,TRBJ1-6,TRBV11-1,once,CASSFDRLSPLHF,TGTGCCAGCAGCTTCGACAGGCTTTCACCCCTCCACTTT
TRBD2,TRBJ2-3,TRBV6-5,few,CASSSGGEGTDTQYF,TGTGCCAGCAGTTCTGGGGGGGAAGGCACAGATACGCAGTATTTT
TRBD1,TRBJ1-5,TRBV28,once,CASSLLTGGSQPQHF,TGTGCCAGCAGTTTATTAACAGGGGGTAGTCAGCCCCAGCATTTT
TRBD1,TRBJ2-1,TRBV7-2,-,CASSLVEVLGTGFFF,TGTGCCAGCAGCTTAGTAGAGGTTTTAGGGACAGGGTTCTTCTTC
TRBD1,TRBJ1-1,TRBV23-1,-,CASSPVGTGGSNTEAFF,TGCGCCAGCAGTCCAGTCGGGACAGGGGGCTCGAACACTGAAGCTTTCTTT
-,TRBJ1-2,TRBV4-1,-,CASSQDQPGSYGYTF,TGCGCCAGCAGCCAAGACCAACCTGGGAGCTATGGCTACACCTTC
TRBD1,TRBJ1-1,TRBV7-9,-,CAWPDGDREIRTEAFF,TGTGCCTGGCCTGACGGGGACAGGGAAATTCGGACTGAAGCTTTCTTT
-,TRBJ2-7,TRBV5-6,-,CASSLSLGPETYEQYF,TGTGCCAGCAGCTTGAGCCTGGGGCCCGAAACCTACGAGCAGTACTTC
-,TRBJ1-5,TRBV28,few,CASSLLQGDQPQHF,TGTGCCAGCAGTTTACTACAGGGAGACCAGCCCCAGCATTTT
-,TRBJ2-5,TRBV7-3,-,CASSPGFQETQYF,TGTGCCAGCAGCCCGGGGTTTCAAGAGACCCAGTACTTC
TRBD1,TRBJ2-7,TRBV6-5,-,CASSYSRGTLSYEQYF,TGTGCCAGCAGTTACTCCAGGGGGACCCTCTCCTACGAGCAGTACTTC